These 29 T cell receptor beta chains were sequenced from one sample in a study of cytomegalovirus exposure and HLA in healthy donors. Clones were sequenced by immunoSEQ multiplex PCR, and TCRdb holds only the in-frame ones, with some missing. The table includes 300,000 to 350,000 clones, over 75% detected once. The sample was PBMCs. These receptors were taken from a young man in good health and CMV-seronegative.

This chain uses TRBV25-1 with TRBJ1-2; 7 nucleotides agree with TRBD1. The CDR3 totals 16 residues. V shed 3 bases and J 3 bases; nucleotides not matched to a gene: 10. Germline loops: CDR1 MGHDK, CDR2 SYGVNS. The CDR3 bases are TGTGCCAGCAGTGACCCATCGACAGGGTTTGACTATGGCTACACCTTC. It translates to CASSDPSTGFDYGYTF.

The chain carries TRBV9 and TRBJ2-1; 10 nucleotides align to TRBD1. The J segment lost 5 bases and the V segment lost 5 bases, leaving 7 bases of the junction unmatched. CDR3 length equals 15 residues. CDR1 and CDR2 (germline): SGDLS, YYNGEE. Here the CDR3 DNA reads TGTGCCAGCAGGTTCCGGGACAGGGGCCACAATGAGCAGTTCTTC. Translation: CASRFRDRGHNEQFF.

V usage is TRBV4-1 and J usage is TRBJ2-2; 12 positions match TRBD2. With V trimmed by 2 bases and J by 0 bases, 4 bases remained unmatched. Germline-derived CDR1 and CDR2 are MGHRA and YSYEKL. The CDR3 is 18 residues long. The CDR3 protein is CASSQRTSGDTNTGELFF. The CDR3 coding sequence is TGCGCCAGCAGCCAACGGACTAGCGGGGATACGAACACCGGGGAGCTGTTTTTT.

The rearrangement links TRBV5-1 to TRBJ2-1, with 7 positions matching TRBD2. This CDR3 spans 16 amino acids. J lost 3 bases, V lost 4 bases, and 10 bases had no gene match. Looked up from germline, CDR1 is SGHRS and CDR2 is YFSETQ. CDR3 bases: TGCGCCAGCAGCCCCCAGCCCCCGGGGGGCTACAATGAGCAGTTCTTC. It translates to CASSPQPPGGYNEQFF.

This clone was detected a few times. V gene TRBV6-6 combines with J gene TRBJ2-7; D ambiguous. Germline loops: CDR1 MNHNY, CDR2 SVGAGI (reference sequence). This CDR3 spans 13 amino acids. Trimming took 5 bases from V and 0 from J, leaving 8 bases between them. The CDR3 nucleotides are TGTGCCAGCAGTCCTGCGAGCTCCTACGAGCAGTACTTC. Amino acid sequence: CASSPASSYEQYF.

V and J are TRBV7-6 and TRBJ2-7; 8 bases line up with TRBD1. Germline lookup yields CDR1 SGHVS and CDR2 FNYEAQ. CDR3 length: 14 residues. V shed 5 bases and J 3 bases; nucleotides not matched to a gene: 6. CDR3 bases: TGTGCCAGCAGCCCCGGACAGGGAAACTACGAGCAGTACTTC. It is translated as CASSPGQGNYEQYF.

The chain combines TRBV6-5 with TRBJ2-4; 7 nucleotides align to TRBD1. There are 15 residues in the CDR3. J gave up 0 bases and V 6 bases, and 5 bases lay outside the gene matches. CDR1 and CDR2 (germline): MNHEY, SVGAGI. CDR3 sequence: CASRPRGSAKNIQYF. As DNA, the CDR3 is TGTGCCAGCAGACCCAGGGGGTCAGCCAAAAACATTCAGTACTTC.

This sequence joins TRBV6-6 and TRBJ1-2; TRBD1 matches 8 bases. The CDR3 is 14 residues long. Germline CDR1 and CDR2: MNHNY and SVGAGI (reference sequence). With V trimmed by 6 bases and J by 3 bases, 6 bases remained unmatched. CDR3: CASSGGQAHYGYTF. The CDR3 nucleotides are TGTGCCAGCAGCGGGGGACAGGCCCACTATGGCTACACCTTC.

This clone was seen a single time. The chain joins TRBV5-1 to TRBJ2-1; the D gene is possibly TRBD1 (5 bases). The germline CDR1 and CDR2 sequences are SGHRS and YFSETQ. V lost 0 bases and J lost 6, with 16 bases in between. The CDR3 contains 16 residues. DNA of the CDR3: TGCGCCAGCAGCTTGGCCGAAAGTCGCAGGGTCAATGAGCAGTTCTTC. Its translation: CASSLAESRRVNEQFF.

The chain combines TRBV6-1 with TRBJ1-2; no definite D call. V was clipped by 5 bases and J by 8 bases, with 12 bases between them. CDR3 length: 12 residues. The germline gives CDR1 MNHNS, CDR2 SASEGT. CDR3 region: CASSNTRKGYTF. The CDR3, as DNA: TGTGCCAGCAGTAACACAAGAAAGGGCTACACCTTC.

This rearrangement joins TRBV11-2 to TRBJ2-1, with 7 bases aligning to TRBD1. The germline V gene encodes CDR1 SGHAT and CDR2 FQNNGV. J gave up 3 bases and V 4 bases, and 6 bases lay outside the gene matches. The CDR3 sequence is 15 residues long. CDR3: CASSSNRDSYNEQFF. DNA of the CDR3: TGTGCCAGCAGCTCCAACCGGGACAGCTACAATGAGCAGTTCTTC. Based on the CDR3 plus reference TRBV11-2 and TRBJ2-1, the full variable domain is EAGVAQSPRYKIIEKRQSVAFWCNPISGHATLYWYQQILGQGPKLLIQFQNNGVVDDSQLPKDRFSAERLKGVDSTLKIQPAKLEDSAVYLCASSSNRDSYNEQFFGPGTRLTVL.

The chain links TRBV6-5 to TRBJ1-2, with a possible D match to TRBD1 (5 bases). In germline, CDR1 is MNHEY, CDR2 SVGAGI. Trimming pared 0 bases from V and 8 bases from J, leaving 10 bases between. The CDR3 loop spans 13 amino acids. For the CDR3, the DNA is TGTGCCAGCAGTTACTCCCGGGGGTCGGGCTACACCTTC. Its protein is CASSYSRGSGYTF.

V usage is TRBV18 and J usage is TRBJ2-7, with TRBD2 identical over 8 bases. The CDR3 has 16 amino acids. V shed 3 bases and J 3 bases; nucleotides not matched to a gene: 10. Looked up from germline, CDR1 is KGHSH and CDR2 is LQKENI. DNA for the CDR3: TGTGCCAGCTCACCCAGTGCGGGGGGCTTTATCTACGAGCAGTACTTC. It translates to CASSPSAGGFIYEQYF.

Comments on this clone: The same CDR3 arises from other DNA sequences in this sample as well. This chain uses TRBV4-3 with TRBJ1-2; TRBD1 agrees at 7 bases. The CDR3 length is 14 residues. V shed 0 bases, J shed 2 bases, and the junction held 0 bases outside the gene matches. Germline CDR1 LGHNA, CDR2 YSLEER. This CDR3 is CASSQDRGNYGYTF. CDR3 coding DNA: TGCGCCAGCAGCCAAGACAGGGGGAACTATGGCTACACCTTC.

V is TRBV2 and J is TRBJ2-3, with D possibly matching TRBD2 (5 bases). The V end was cut by 2 bases, the J end by 4 bases, with 19 bases between. Germline assignment: CDR1 SNHLY and CDR2 FYNNEI. This CDR3 comprises 17 residues. The DNA for the CDR3 is TGTGCCAGCAGTGAACTCCTGAGCCGCTACGGGGCAGATACGCAGTATTTT. This encodes CASSELLSRYGADTQYF.

This clone was seen a single time. J is TRBJ2-3 and V is TRBV7-2; D perhaps matches TRBD1 (6 bases). CDR3 length: 14 residues. V was shortened by 5 bases and J by 0 bases, with 9 bases between the two germline ends. Germline V gives CDR1 SGHTA, CDR2 FQGNSA. The CDR3 protein is CASSRDISTDTQYF. The CDR3 DNA is TGTGCCAGCAGCCGGGACATTAGCACAGATACGCAGTATTTT.

In this sample, this clone turned up once. The CDR3 nucleotides read TGTGCCAGCAGCCCCGGGACTTTAAATGACGAGCAGTACTTC. Residues: CASSPGTLNDEQYF. The V gene is TRBV2, the J gene TRBJ2-7; a possible D gene is TRBD2 (6 bases). This CDR3 is built from 14 residues. V lost 6 bases, J lost 5 bases, and 17 bases lay in between. CDR1 is SNHLY, CDR2 FYNNEI, per germline.

This sequence joins TRBV25-1 and TRBJ1-4, with D tentatively TRBD1 (5 bases). Trimming removed 6 bases from V and 3 bases from J, with 11 bases in between. The CDR3 loop spans 14 amino acids. Germline V CDR1 and CDR2: MGHDK, SYGVNS. CDR3 region: CASRLGGANEKLFF. DNA of the CDR3: TGTGCCAGCAGATTGGGGGGGGCTAATGAAAAACTGTTTTTT.

V gene TRBV11-2 combines with J gene TRBJ2-7; possibly TRBD2 for D (5 bases). Trimming left V 0 bases short and J 3 bases short, with 9 bases between. This CDR3 is built from 14 residues. Germline CDR1 and CDR2: SGHAT and FQNNGV. The CDR3 is CASSLDSRGYEQYF. CDR3 nucleotide sequence: TGTGCCAGCAGCTTAGATTCCCGGGGCTACGAGCAGTACTTC.

This chain joins TRBV5-1 and TRBJ1-6, with D tentatively TRBD1 (5 bases). Germline CDR1 SGHRS, CDR2 YFSETQ. Trimming took off 1 base at V and 6 bases at J, with 14 bases between the two ends. The CDR3 has 16 residues. CDR3 sequence reads: CASSLFSGAINSPLHF. CDR3 in DNA: TGCGCCAGCAGCTTGTTTAGCGGGGCTATTAATTCACCCCTCCACTTT.

The rearrangement joins TRBV6-1 to TRBJ2-1; no firm D call. The V end was cut by 7 bases, the J end by 9 bases, with 13 bases between. Germline CDR1 MNHNS, CDR2 SASEGT. The CDR3 runs to 12 residues. The CDR3 reads CASKKNSPEQFF. The CDR3 DNA reads as TGTGCCAGCAAGAAAAATAGCCCTGAGCAGTTCTTC.

The chain recombines TRBV12-5 with TRBJ1-1; D unclear. The ends were cut back, 4 bases at V and 4 bases at J, with 10 bases in the middle. Germline loops: CDR1 LGHNT, CDR2 FRNRAP. The CDR3 consists of 13 residues. The CDR3 DNA follows: TGTGCTAGTGGTTCAGAGGGTCGCACTGAAGCTTTCTTT. Amino acid sequence: CASGSEGRTEAFF.

CDR3 nucleotide sequence: TGTGCCAGCAGCTCAAGCGGCGGGCTAAACACCGGGGAGCTGTTTTTT. The encoded protein is CASSSSGGLNTGELFF. The genes are TRBV7-9 and TRBJ2-2, with D maybe TRBD2 (5 bases). CDR3 length: 16 residues. From germline, CDR1 is SEHNR and CDR2 FQNEAQ (reference sequence). The V and J ends lost 4 bases and 2 bases respectively, with 14 bases between them.

The chain carries TRBV27 and TRBJ2-3; TRBD2 agrees at 8 bases. With 7 bases clipped from V and 4 bases from J, the junction kept 10 bases outside the gene matches. This CDR3 has 15 residues. Looked up from germline, CDR1 is MNHEY and CDR2 is SMNVEV (reference sequence). CDR3 DNA sequence: TGTGCCAGCACCATGCGGCGGGGGGCCGCAGATACGCAGTATTTT. Translating it yields CASTMRRGAADTQYF.

This clone is a singleton in its sample. The chain is built from TRBV5-6 and TRBJ2-1, with D possibly being TRBD1 (5 bases). Between the trimmed V and J ends, which lost 1 base and 2 bases, there was a span of 13 bases. Germline CDR1 is SGHDT and CDR2 is YYEEEE. This CDR3 comprises 16 residues. The CDR3 DNA reads as TGTGCCAGCAGCTTGTCCAGGGCCACCCCCTACAATGAGCAGTTCTTC. It translates to CASSLSRATPYNEQFF.

This clone was observed once. This chain connects TRBV19 to TRBJ2-3, with D possibly TRBD2 on 5 matching bases. CDR1 is LNHDA and CDR2 is SQIVND in the germline V gene (reference sequence). This CDR3 has 15 residues. Trimming shortened V by 3 bases and J by 6 bases, and 16 bases separated the two germline ends. The CDR3 loop reads CASSIRLALADTQYF. The CDR3, as DNA: TGTGCCAGTAGTATCCGGCTAGCCTTGGCCGATACGCAGTATTTT. The full variable domain, in which reference TRBV19 and TRBJ2-3 provide the parts outside the CDR3, is DGGITQSPKYLFRKEGQNVTLSCEQNLNHDAMYWYRQDPGQGLRLIYYSQIVNDFQKGDIAEGYSVSREKKESFPLTVTSAQKNPTAFYLCASSIRLALADTQYFGPGTRLTVL.

This chain connects TRBV6-6 to TRBJ1-2; 12 positions agree with TRBD1. Germline V gene data show CDR1 as MNHNY and CDR2 as SVGAGI (reference sequence). The CDR3 sequence is 14 residues long. V shed 6 bases and J 4 bases; nucleotides not matched to a gene: 3. The CDR3 loop reads CASRGQGAFYGYTF. In DNA form, the CDR3 reads TGTGCCAGCAGGGGACAGGGGGCATTCTATGGCTACACCTTC.

The chain has TRBV6-5 and TRBJ1-3; D gene unclear. CDR1 MNHEY and CDR2 SVGAGI come from the germline V gene. The V gene lost 6 bases and the J gene lost 2 bases, with 11 bases spanning the gap. The CDR3 is made up of 14 amino acids. CDR3: CASRNTEAGNTIYF. CDR3 bases: TGTGCCAGCAGGAACACGGAGGCTGGAAACACCATATATTTT.

In this sample, this clone turned up a few times. This chain joins TRBV19 and TRBJ1-1, with 7 positions matching TRBD1. The CDR3 is 13 amino acids. CDR1 and CDR2 (germline): LNHDA, SQIVND (reference sequence). The J segment lost 4 bases and the V segment lost 4 bases, leaving 3 bases of the junction unmatched. For the CDR3, the DNA is TGTGCCAGTAGTAGACAGGGAACCACTGAAGCTTTCTTT. This codes for CASSRQGTTEAFF.